The text below deals with one TCR beta chain. The sample is drawn from a study of blood T cell repertoires in COVID-19. Looking at the study overall: Acute and convalescent COVID-19 specimens originated in the United States, Italy and Spain. The cDNA or gDNA used as material had been derived from T cells, B-cell-depleted T cells, or PBMCs.

As processed by the authors: By means of reference gene primer amplification, nucleated cell counts were estimated. Method: immunoSEQ multiplex PCR; TCRdb's copy keeps in-frame clones and lacks some. V, J and clone size are taken as reported in that table, and D and trimming were inferred from the DNA itself. The sample carries under 250,000 clones, 65% to 85% recorded once. The CDR3 has 15 residues. Trimming cost V 3 bases and J 0 bases, with 11 bases left between them. Germline CDR1 and CDR2: SGHRS and YFSETQ. This receptor was taken from a woman in her sixties with acute or convalescent COVID-19. The chain links TRBV5-1 to TRBJ2-3, with a tentative D call TRBD1 (5 bases). Sequenced sample: peripheral blood. The CDR3 nucleotides read TGCGCCAGCAGCTCCGACAGAAAAAGCACAGATACGCAGTATTTT. Translating it yields CASSSDRKSTDTQYF.